The sequence of this T cell receptor (beta chain) was determined in a study of blood T cell repertoires in COVID-19. About the study: PBMCs, B-cell-depleted T cells, or T cells were the source of the cDNA or gDNA that made up the material.

Original methodology: Amplification with reference gene primers provided the estimates of nucleated cell counts. Libraries were prepared by immunoSEQ multiplex PCR; TCRdb keeps only in-frame clonotypes and omits some of them. The DNA was the basis for D and trimming; V, J and clone size are from that table. The sample holds 130,000 or so clones; approximately 86% are singletons and the top ten take 8.2%. Germline CDR1 is SGHAT and CDR2 is FQNNGV. This CDR3 region has 15 residues. The V end lost 1 base, the J end lost 3 bases, and 11 bases lay between the germline ends. V is TRBV11-2 and J is TRBJ2-3, with a tentative D call TRBD2 (7 bases). This TCR was sampled from a woman between 55 and 75 years old with acute or convalescent COVID-19. The specimen was peripheral blood. CDR3 DNA: TGTGCCAGCAGCTTAGGGCGGGGGCCGACAGATACGCAGTATTTT. Encoded protein: CASSLGRGPTDTQYF. Drawing the rest from reference TRBV11-2 and TRBJ2-3, the complete variable domain is EAGVAQSPRYKIIEKRQSVAFWCNPISGHATLYWYQQILGQGPKLLIQFQNNGVVDDSQLPKDRFSAERLKGVDSTLKIQPAKLEDSAVYLCASSLGRGPTDTQYFGPGTRLTVL.